The rows below give T cell receptor beta chains drawn from one sample of a study of cytomegalovirus exposure and HLA in healthy donors. Measured with immunoSEQ multiplex PCR; TCRdb has only the in-frame clones, and not every one. The data contain about 120,000 clones, approximately 80% of them singletons. Sequenced input: PBMCs. The receptors were gathered from a man in his late teens or twenties in good health and CMV-seropositive. The CDR3 runs from the conserved cysteine through the conserved F or W. The D gene is left open where the match is weak. Rows may omit the clone size; those that give it use once, few, many or a size class.

J gene,D gene,V gene,clone size,CDR3 protein,CDR3 DNA
TRBJ1-1,TRBD1,TRBV18,-,CASSPSRGQTEAFF,TGTGCCAGCTCACCGAGTAGGGGGCAAACTGAAGCTTTCTTT
TRBJ1-3,-,TRBV5-4,-,CASSLEAGGYGNTIYF,TGTGCCAGCAGCTTGGAAGCGGGAGGGTACGGAAACACCATATATTTT
TRBJ2-1,TRBD2,TRBV11-2,-,CASSFFGGAVDEQFF,TGTGCCAGCAGCTTTTTCGGGGGGGCCGTGGATGAGCAGTTCTTC
TRBJ2-1,TRBD2,TRBV13,once,CASTLGGGAREQFF,TGTGCCAGCACCCTCGGCGGGGGGGCAAGAGAGCAGTTCTTC
TRBJ2-4,-,TRBV7-2,-,CASSLQGSKNIQYF,TGTGCCAGCAGCTTACAGGGGAGCAAAAACATTCAGTACTTC
TRBJ1-1,TRBD1,TRBV10-3,-,CATLGQGRTEAFF,TGTGCCACTTTGGGACAGGGGCGAACTGAAGCTTTCTTT
TRBJ1-2,-,TRBV7-6,few,CASSLATGTYGYTF,TGTGCCAGCAGCTTAGCGACGGGGACTTATGGCTACACCTTC
TRBJ1-3,-,TRBV10-3,-,CAISELMTGTSGNTIYF,TGTGCCATCAGTGAGTTGATGACGGGTACCTCTGGAAACACCATATATTTT
TRBJ1-1,TRBD1,TRBV7-9,-,CASSFTGGAGAEAFF,TGTGCCAGCAGCTTTACAGGGGGCGCAGGGGCTGAAGCTTTCTTT
TRBJ2-7,-,TRBV11-2,-,CASSFRFPSYEQYF,TGTGCCAGCAGCTTTCGCTTTCCTTCCTACGAGCAGTACTTC
TRBJ2-1,TRBD2,TRBV7-3,-,CASSLTPSGAAVRNEQFF,TGTGCCAGCAGCTTAACACCTAGCGGGGCCGCCGTGAGAAATGAGCAGTTCTTC
TRBJ1-5,-,TRBV29-1,-,CSVEDPLCPRDCNQPQHF,TGCAGCGTTGAAGATCCCCTTTGTCCCAGGGATTGCAATCAGCCCCAGCATTTT
TRBJ1-1,-,TRBV11-2,-,CASSLARASNTEAFF,TGTGCCAGCAGCTTAGCAAGAGCCTCGAACACTGAAGCTTTCTTT
TRBJ2-7,TRBD1,TRBV18,-,CASRSSGTGDYEQYF,TGTGCCAGTCGGAGCTCCGGGACAGGAGACTACGAGCAGTACTTC
TRBJ2-7,-,TRBV12-5,once,CASGLVLGQRDYEQYF,TGTGCTAGTGGTTTGGTATTGGGGCAGCGAGATTACGAGCAGTACTTC
TRBJ2-7,TRBD1,TRBV19,few,CASKAQGDEQYF,TGTGCCAGTAAAGCACAGGGGGACGAGCAGTACTTC
TRBJ2-3,TRBD2,TRBV19,-,CASSRGSGSRTDTQYF,TGTGCCAGTAGTAGGGGGAGCGGGAGTCGGACAGATACGCAGTATTTT
TRBJ2-7,-,TRBV7-9,-,CASASADAYEQYF,TGTGCCAGCGCGTCAGCGGATGCCTACGAGCAGTACTTC
TRBJ2-1,-,TRBV7-3,-,CASSSGLIYNEQFF,TGTGCCAGCAGCTCGGGACTTATCTACAATGAGCAGTTCTTC
TRBJ2-5,TRBD2,TRBV14,-,CASSQRSGRYQETQYF,TGTGCCAGCAGCCAGAGGAGCGGGAGGTACCAAGAGACCCAGTACTTC
TRBJ1-5,-,TRBV6-5,-,CASRRQVNQPQHF,TGTGCCAGCAGGCGACAGGTCAATCAGCCCCAGCATTTT
TRBJ1-6,-,TRBV6-1,-,CASQQGLPLHF,TGTGCCAGCCAGCAGGGGCTACCCCTCCACTTT
TRBJ2-2,TRBD1,TRBV4-2,-,CASSQDRDRENTGELFF,TGTGCCAGCAGCCAAGATCGGGACAGGGAAAACACCGGGGAGCTGTTTTTT
TRBJ2-1,TRBD2,TRBV4-1,few,CASSHDSGTPSYNEQFF,TGCGCCAGCAGCCATGACAGCGGGACCCCCTCCTACAATGAGCAGTTCTTC
TRBJ2-5,TRBD1,TRBV28,-,CASTPRSGQGAKEQYF,TGTGCCAGCACTCCCCGCTCCGGACAGGGGGCGAAGGAGCAGTACTTC